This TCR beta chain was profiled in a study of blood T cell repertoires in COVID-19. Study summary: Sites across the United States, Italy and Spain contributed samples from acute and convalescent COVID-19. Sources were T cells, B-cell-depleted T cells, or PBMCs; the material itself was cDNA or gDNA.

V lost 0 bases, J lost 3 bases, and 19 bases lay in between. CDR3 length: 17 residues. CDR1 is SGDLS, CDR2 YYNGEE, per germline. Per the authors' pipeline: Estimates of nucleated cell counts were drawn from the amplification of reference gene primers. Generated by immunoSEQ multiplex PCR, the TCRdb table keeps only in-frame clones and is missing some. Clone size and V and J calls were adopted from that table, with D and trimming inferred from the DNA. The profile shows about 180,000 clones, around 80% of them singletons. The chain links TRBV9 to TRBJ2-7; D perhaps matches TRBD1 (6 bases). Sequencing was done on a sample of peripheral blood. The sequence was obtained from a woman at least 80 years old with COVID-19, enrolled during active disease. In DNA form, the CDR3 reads TGTGCCAGCAGCGTAGGTCCGCCTGGGACATCAGACTACGAGCAGTACTTC. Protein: CASSVGPPGTSDYEQYF.